The following is a T cell receptor (beta chain) sequence with its context. The data are from a study of early T cells in non-severe SARS-CoV-2 infection. Study context: Unsorted whole-blood RNA was sequenced in bulk, leaving chains unpaired.

The V end was cut by 8 bases, the J end by 6 bases, with 14 bases between. The length of the CDR3 is 13 residues. From germline, CDR1 is LNHDA and CDR2 SQIVND (reference sequence). Unique molecular identifier tags were affixed to discrete cDNA molecules. TCRdb reanalysed the 5' RACE reads using MiXCR and keeps one entry per CDR3 protein. The data hold about 68,000 distinct CDR3 sequences, with roughly 10% observed a single time. Material for sequencing was whole blood. The genes are TRBV19 and TRBJ1-5; weak D call: TRBD1 (5 bases). The sequence was obtained from an adult who was a healthcare worker with PCR-confirmed SARS-CoV-2 infection or an uninfected control (not recorded which). CDR3 loop: CASLRGHGQPQHF. The CDR3 DNA follows: TGTGCCAGTCTAAGGGGCCACGGTCAGCCCCAGCATTTT.